A single sample is the source of the 20 T cell receptor beta chains below, sequenced in a study of blood T cell repertoires in COVID-19. Here immunoSEQ multiplex PCR was the method, and the copy in TCRdb shows in-frame clones only, minus some. Of hundreds of thousands of clones listed, approximately 92% are singletons. Sequencing was done on a sample of PBMCs or T cells enriched from blood (not recorded which). The source is a woman younger than 35 who had recovered from COVID-19.

The rearrangement links TRBV5-1 to TRBJ2-6; D is possibly TRBD2 (7 bases). The CDR3 totals 16 residues. Germline lookup yields CDR1 SGHRS and CDR2 YFSETQ. The V and J ends lost 2 bases and 0 bases respectively, with 9 bases between them. CDR3 DNA: TGCGCCAGCAGCTTAGGGGGGGCCTCTGGGGCCAACGTCCTGACTTTC. It yields the protein CASSLGGASGANVLTF. Complete variable domain (other parts from reference TRBV5-1 and TRBJ2-6): KAGVTQTPRYLIKTRGQQVTLSCSPISGHRSVSWYQQTPGQGLQFLFEYFSETQRNKGNFPGRFSGRQFSNSRSEMNVSTLELGDSALYLCASSLGGASGANVLTFGAGSRLTVL.

This clone was observed a single time. V gene TRBV19 combines with J gene TRBJ1-3; unclear D gene. Germline CDR1 and CDR2: LNHDA and SQIVND (reference sequence). V gave up 4 bases and J gave up 2 bases, with 9 bases separating them. This CDR3 region has 14 residues. CDR3 protein: CASSRSGTGNTIYF. In nucleotides, the CDR3 is TGTGCCAGTAGTAGGTCGGGGACTGGAAACACCATATATTTT. Based on the CDR3 plus reference TRBV19 and TRBJ1-3, the full variable domain is DGGITQSPKYLFRKEGQNVTLSCEQNLNHDAMYWYRQDPGQGLRLIYYSQIVNDFQKGDIAEGYSVSREKKESFPLTVTSAQKNPTAFYLCASSRSGTGNTIYFGEGSWLTVV.

V and J are TRBV19 and TRBJ1-2, with D unresolved. From germline, CDR1 is LNHDA and CDR2 SQIVND (reference sequence). V dropped 3 bases and J dropped 5 bases, with 16 bases sitting between them. This CDR3 is built from 15 residues. CDR3 bases: TGTGCCAGTAGTATGGTGAACTTTTCCCCTTATGGCTACACCTTC. Its protein is CASSMVNFSPYGYTF.

The table lists this clone with a count of one. The chain recombines TRBV11-2 with TRBJ2-3; D possibly corresponds to TRBD2 (5 bases). The ends were cut back, 1 base at V and 0 bases at J, with 5 bases in the middle. CDR3 length: 14 amino acids. CDR1 is SGHAT and CDR2 is FQNNGV in the germline V gene. The CDR3 loop is CASSLGLSTDTQYF. The CDR3, as DNA: TGTGCCAGCAGCTTAGGACTAAGCACAGATACGCAGTATTTT.

The chain has TRBV7-9 and TRBJ1-1, with TRBD1 matching over 9 bases. The CDR3 extends over 15 amino acids. Germline V gives CDR1 SEHNR, CDR2 FQNEAQ (reference sequence). After removal of 5 bases from V and 1 base from J, the junction contained 5 bases not matched to a gene. The CDR3 region is CASSQLDRGNTEAFF. The CDR3 DNA follows: TGTGCCAGCAGCCAGCTGGACAGGGGGAACACTGAAGCTTTCTTT.

This clone has more than one count but fewer than ten. At one boundary the junction diverges from the germline segment, which might be a read error. The chain combines TRBV24-1 with TRBJ1-2; perhaps TRBD1 as D (6 bases). CDR1 is KGHDR and CDR2 is SFDVKD in the germline V gene. The CDR3 loop spans 14 amino acids. The CDR3 here is CATRDLYRAYGYTF. The CDR3 coding sequence is TGTGCCACCAGGGATTTATACAGGGCCTATGGCTACACCTTC.

The chain has TRBV6-2 or TRBV6-3 and TRBJ2-7; 8 nucleotides match TRBD1. With 7 bases clipped from V and 3 bases from J, the junction kept 20 bases outside the gene matches. CDR1 and CDR2 (germline): MNHEY, SVGEGT. The CDR3 is made up of 18 amino acids. CDR3 residues: CASNPFPLGDRRGYEQYF. CDR3 sequence (DNA): TGTGCCAGCAACCCCTTCCCGCTGGGGGACAGGAGGGGCTACGAGCAGTACTTC.

This clone was detected only once. The CDR3 loop is CATQIEGGNEQFF. The DNA of the CDR3 is TGTGCCACCCAGATAGAGGGAGGCAATGAGCAGTTCTTC. The chain recombines TRBV28 with TRBJ2-1; maybe TRBD2 (6 bases). Germline CDR1 is MDHEN and CDR2 is SYDVKM. The CDR3 loop spans 13 amino acids. V was trimmed by 10 bases and J by 6 bases, leaving 16 bases between them.

V gene TRBV11-2 combines with J gene TRBJ1-2; 8 bases are a match to TRBD1. This CDR3 spans 15 amino acids. V dropped 0 bases and J dropped 8; count of bases not matched to a gene: 8. The germline gives CDR1 SGHAT, CDR2 FQNNGV. The CDR3 reads CASSLDYRGEVGYTF. The CDR3 DNA sequence: TGTGCCAGCAGCTTAGACTACAGGGGGGAAGTGGGCTACACCTTC.

The chain has TRBV6-5 and TRBJ1-1; the D is unclear. The V end was cut by 9 bases, the J end by 3 bases, with 17 bases between. The germline gives CDR1 MNHEY, CDR2 SVGAGI. The CDR3 contains 14 residues. The chain's CDR3 is CASWLVGSDTEAFF. In DNA, the CDR3 is TGTGCCAGTTGGTTGGTAGGGAGCGACACTGAAGCTTTCTTT.

The chain is built from TRBV29-1 and TRBJ1-2, with TRBD1 matching 11 bases. J gave up 7 bases and V 5 bases, and 6 bases lay outside the gene matches. The CDR3 has 13 amino acids. Germline CDR1 and CDR2: SQVTM and ANQGSEA. CDR3 protein: CSVYGQGAFGYTF. Written as DNA, the CDR3 is TGCAGCGTTTACGGACAGGGGGCTTTTGGCTACACCTTC.

The genes are TRBV6-5 and TRBJ2-5, with D possibly matching TRBD2 (6 bases). Trimming took off 6 bases at V and 5 bases at J, with 16 bases between the two ends. Per the germline V gene, CDR1 is MNHEY and CDR2 is SVGAGI. This CDR3 comprises 14 residues. The CDR3 loop reads CASSPALARETQYF. The CDR3 nucleotides are TGTGCCAGCAGCCCAGCACTAGCACGGGAGACCCAGTACTTC.

V gene TRBV5-6 combines with J gene TRBJ2-7, with D unresolved. Germline CDR1 reads SGHDT; CDR2 reads YYEEEE. Trimming stripped 3 bases from V and 2 bases from J, with 6 bases between. The length of the CDR3 is 12 residues. CDR3 in amino acids: CASSSTAYEQYF. CDR3 bases: TGTGCCAGCAGCTCTACCGCCTACGAGCAGTACTTC.

The genes are TRBV3-1 (or the pseudogene TRBV3-2) and TRBJ2-5; D unresolved. V gave up 0 bases and J gave up 2 bases, with 16 bases separating them. The length of the CDR3 is 17 residues. CDR1 and CDR2 (germline): LGHDT, YNNKEL (reference sequence). The CDR3 bases are TGTGCCAGCAGCCAAGATTTGGCCCTTCGCGGTCAAGAGACCCAGTACTTC. This translates into CASSQDLALRGQETQYF.

The J gene is TRBJ2-5, the V gene TRBV2; TRBD2 matches at 12 bases. With 5 bases clipped from V and 4 bases from J, the junction kept 2 bases outside the gene matches. The CDR3 runs 14 residues. Germline V CDR1 and CDR2: SNHLY, FYNNEI. CDR3 nucleotide sequence: TGTGCCAGCAGTCTAGCGGGGGGGCGAGAGACCCAGTACTTC. Translating gives CASSLAGGRETQYF.

V is TRBV10-3 and J is TRBJ2-1; 10 bases agree with TRBD1. The CDR3 totals 16 residues. J was trimmed by 3 bases and V by 2 bases; bases with no gene match: 4. The germline V gene has CDR1 ENHRY and CDR2 SYGVKD. For the CDR3, the DNA is TGTGCCATCAGTGAGCCCCGGACAGGGGGCTACAATGAGCAGTTCTTC. It is translated as CAISEPRTGGYNEQFF.

The V call is TRBV24-1, the J call TRBJ2-7, with 10 bases lining up with TRBD1. V shed 7 bases and J 5 bases; nucleotides not matched to a gene: 10. The CDR3 covers 15 residues. Germline V lookup: CDR1 KGHDR, CDR2 SFDVKD. As DNA, the CDR3 is TGTGCCACCAGATTATCGGGACAGGGGCCGCACGAGCAGTACTTC. It codes for CATRLSGQGPHEQYF.

This chain joins TRBV28 and TRBJ2-7, with 12 bases identical to TRBD2. The germline gives CDR1 MDHEN, CDR2 SYDVKM. The CDR3 consists of 15 residues. J was trimmed by 4 bases and V by 4 bases; bases with no gene match: 5. The CDR3 region is CASSSLAGGLYEQYF. The CDR3 nucleotides read TGTGCCAGCAGTTCCCTAGCGGGGGGGCTTTACGAGCAGTACTTC.

This clone was seen more than once but under ten times. CDR3 nucleotides: TGTGCCAGCAGTTACTTATCGAACACTGAAGCTTTCTTT. Protein sequence: CASSYLSNTEAFF. The rearrangement joins TRBV6-5 to TRBJ1-1, with unresolved D. CDR3 size: 13 residues. Germline values: CDR1 MNHEY, CDR2 SVGAGI. V shed 1 base and J shed 1 base, with 4 bases lying between them.

This chain links TRBV4-1 with TRBJ1-3; possibly TRBD1 for D (5 bases). This CDR3 spans 17 amino acids. Germline CDR1 reads MGHRA; CDR2 reads YSYEKL. V gave up 3 bases and J gave up 4 bases, with 19 bases separating them. CDR3 nucleotide sequence: TGCGCCAGCAGCCAGGAACCTTCCGGGGGTCTCGGAAACACCATATATTTT. This gives the protein CASSQEPSGGLGNTIYF.